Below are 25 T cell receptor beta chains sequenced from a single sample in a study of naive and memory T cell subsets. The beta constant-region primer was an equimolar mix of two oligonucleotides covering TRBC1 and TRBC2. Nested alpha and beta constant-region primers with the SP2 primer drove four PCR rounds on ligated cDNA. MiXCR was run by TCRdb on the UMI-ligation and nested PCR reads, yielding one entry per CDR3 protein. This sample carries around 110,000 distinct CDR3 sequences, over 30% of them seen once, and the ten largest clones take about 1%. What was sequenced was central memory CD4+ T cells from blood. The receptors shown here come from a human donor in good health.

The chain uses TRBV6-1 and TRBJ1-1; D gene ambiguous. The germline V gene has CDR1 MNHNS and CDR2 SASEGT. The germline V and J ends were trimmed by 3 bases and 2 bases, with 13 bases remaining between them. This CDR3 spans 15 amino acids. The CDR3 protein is CASSDVGRPNTEAFF. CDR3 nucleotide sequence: TGTGCCAGCAGTGATGTAGGACGACCTAACACTGAAGCTTTCTTT.

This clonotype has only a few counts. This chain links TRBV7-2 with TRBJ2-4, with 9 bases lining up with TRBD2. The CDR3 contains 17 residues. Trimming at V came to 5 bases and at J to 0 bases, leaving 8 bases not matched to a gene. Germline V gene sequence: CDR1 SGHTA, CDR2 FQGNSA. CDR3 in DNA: TGTGCCAGCAGCCCCGTAGCGGGAGACTTAGCCAAAAACATTCAGTACTTC. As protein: CASSPVAGDLAKNIQYF.

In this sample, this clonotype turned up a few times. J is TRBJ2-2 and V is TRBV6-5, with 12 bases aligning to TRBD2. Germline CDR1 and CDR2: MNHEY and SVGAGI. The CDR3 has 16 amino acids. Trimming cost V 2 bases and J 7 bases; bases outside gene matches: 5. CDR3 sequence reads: CASSYRTSGMIGELFF. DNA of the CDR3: TGTGCCAGCAGTTACAGGACTAGCGGGATGATCGGGGAGCTGTTTTTT.

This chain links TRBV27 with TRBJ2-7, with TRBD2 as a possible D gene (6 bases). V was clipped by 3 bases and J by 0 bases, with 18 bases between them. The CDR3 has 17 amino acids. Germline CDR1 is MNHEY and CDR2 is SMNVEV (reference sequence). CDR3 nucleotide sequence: TGTGCCAGCAGTTTTGGCGGGACCGAACCACTCTCCTACGAGCAGTACTTC. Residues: CASSFGGTEPLSYEQYF.

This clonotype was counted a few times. Here the CDR3 reads CASIMAGGSYNEQFF. In nucleotides, the CDR3 is TGTGCCAGCATTATGGCGGGAGGGTCCTACAATGAGCAGTTCTTC. The chain carries TRBV2 and TRBJ2-1, with 9 bases lining up with TRBD2. Germline assignment: CDR1 SNHLY and CDR2 FYNNEI. The CDR3 sequence is 15 residues long. V dropped 7 bases and J dropped 1; count of bases not matched to a gene: 5.

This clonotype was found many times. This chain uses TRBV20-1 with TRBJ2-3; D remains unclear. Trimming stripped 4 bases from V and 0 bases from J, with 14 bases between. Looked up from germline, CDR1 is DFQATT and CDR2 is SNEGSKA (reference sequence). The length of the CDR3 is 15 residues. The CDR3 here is CSATHGAKSTDTQYF. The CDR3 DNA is TGCAGTGCTACTCACGGAGCGAAGAGCACAGATACGCAGTATTTT.

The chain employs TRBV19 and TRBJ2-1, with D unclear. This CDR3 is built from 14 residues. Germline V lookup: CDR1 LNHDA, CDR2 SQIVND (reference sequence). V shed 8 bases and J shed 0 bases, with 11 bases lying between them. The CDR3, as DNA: TGTGCCAGTTCTCCAGGTAGCTCCTACAATGAGCAGTTCTTC. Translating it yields CASSPGSSYNEQFF. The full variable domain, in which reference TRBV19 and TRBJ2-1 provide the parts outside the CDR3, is DGGITQSPKYLFRKEGQNVTLSCEQNLNHDAMYWYRQDPGQGLRLIYYSQIVNDFQKGDIAEGYSVSREKKESFPLTVTSAQKNPTAFYLCASSPGSSYNEQFFGPGTRLTVL.

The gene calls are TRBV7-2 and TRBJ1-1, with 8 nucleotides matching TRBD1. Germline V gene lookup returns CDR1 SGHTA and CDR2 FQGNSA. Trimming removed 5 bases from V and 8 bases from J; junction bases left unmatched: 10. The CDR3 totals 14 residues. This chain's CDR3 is CASSTGQGATEAFF. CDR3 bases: TGTGCCAGCAGCACCGGACAGGGTGCGACCGAAGCTTTCTTT.

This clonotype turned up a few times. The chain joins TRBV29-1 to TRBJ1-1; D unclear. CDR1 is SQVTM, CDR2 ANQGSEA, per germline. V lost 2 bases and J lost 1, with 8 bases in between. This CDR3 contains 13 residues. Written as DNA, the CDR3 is TGCAGCGTTGAAACTCTCCAGAACACTGAAGCTTTCTTT. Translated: CSVETLQNTEAFF.

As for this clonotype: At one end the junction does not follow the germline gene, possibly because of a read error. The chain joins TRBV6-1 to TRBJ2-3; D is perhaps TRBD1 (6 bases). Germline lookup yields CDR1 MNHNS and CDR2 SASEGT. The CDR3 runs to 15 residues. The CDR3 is CAGSDGTLFTDTQYF. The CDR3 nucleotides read TGTGCCGGCAGTGATGGGACACTTTTTACAGATACGCAGTATTTT.

The CDR3 spells CASSRPGLGSQEQFF. CDR3 coding DNA: TGCGCCAGCAGCCGCCCGGGACTAGGGTCCCAGGAGCAGTTCTTC. The chain couples TRBV4-1 to TRBJ2-1, with 8 bases identical to TRBD2. Losses at the gene ends were 4 bases for V and 10 bases for J; bases not matched to a gene: 12. The CDR3 runs 15 residues. Looked up from germline, CDR1 is MGHRA and CDR2 is YSYEKL.

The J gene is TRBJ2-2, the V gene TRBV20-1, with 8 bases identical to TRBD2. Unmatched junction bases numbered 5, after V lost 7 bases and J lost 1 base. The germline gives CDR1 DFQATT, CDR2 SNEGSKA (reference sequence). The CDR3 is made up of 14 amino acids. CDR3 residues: CSVLTSGNTGELFF. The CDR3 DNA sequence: TGCAGTGTCCTAACTAGCGGGAACACCGGGGAGCTGTTTTTT.

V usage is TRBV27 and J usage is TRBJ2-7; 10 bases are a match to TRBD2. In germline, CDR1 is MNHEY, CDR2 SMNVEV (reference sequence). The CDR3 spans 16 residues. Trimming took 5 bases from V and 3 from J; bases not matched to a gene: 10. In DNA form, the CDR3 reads TGTGCCAGCAGTCAGAACGATCGGACTAGCGGCTACGAGCAGTACTTC. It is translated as CASSQNDRTSGYEQYF.

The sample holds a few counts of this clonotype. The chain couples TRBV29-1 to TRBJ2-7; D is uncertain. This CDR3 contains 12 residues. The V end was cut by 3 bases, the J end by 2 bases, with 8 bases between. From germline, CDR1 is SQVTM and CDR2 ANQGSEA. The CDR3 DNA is TGCAGCGTTGAGGGCGCAACCTACGAGCAGTACTTC. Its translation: CSVEGATYEQYF.

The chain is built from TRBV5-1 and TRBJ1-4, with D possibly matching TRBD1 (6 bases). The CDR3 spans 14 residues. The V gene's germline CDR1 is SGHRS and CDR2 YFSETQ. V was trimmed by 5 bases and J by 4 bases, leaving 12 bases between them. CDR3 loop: CASSPGQLNEKLFF. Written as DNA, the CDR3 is TGCGCCAGCAGTCCTGGACAGCTTAATGAAAAACTGTTTTTT. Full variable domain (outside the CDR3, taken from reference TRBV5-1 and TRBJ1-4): KAGVTQTPRYLIKTRGQQVTLSCSPISGHRSVSWYQQTPGQGLQFLFEYFSETQRNKGNFPGRFSGRQFSNSRSEMNVSTLELGDSALYLCASSPGQLNEKLFFGSGTQLSVL.

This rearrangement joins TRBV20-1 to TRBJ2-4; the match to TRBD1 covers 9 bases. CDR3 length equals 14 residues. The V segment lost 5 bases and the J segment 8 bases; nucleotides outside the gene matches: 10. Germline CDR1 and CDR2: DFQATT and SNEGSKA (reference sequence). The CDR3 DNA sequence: TGCAGTGCTCTAAACGCCGGGACAGGGTACATTCAGTACTTC. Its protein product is CSALNAGTGYIQYF.

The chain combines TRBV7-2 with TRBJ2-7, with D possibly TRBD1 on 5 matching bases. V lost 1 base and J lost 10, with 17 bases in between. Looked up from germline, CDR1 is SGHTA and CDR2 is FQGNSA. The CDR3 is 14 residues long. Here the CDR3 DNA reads TGTGCCAGCAGCTTAGGGCAGGGAATACGAGAACAGTACTTC. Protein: CASSLGQGIREQYF.

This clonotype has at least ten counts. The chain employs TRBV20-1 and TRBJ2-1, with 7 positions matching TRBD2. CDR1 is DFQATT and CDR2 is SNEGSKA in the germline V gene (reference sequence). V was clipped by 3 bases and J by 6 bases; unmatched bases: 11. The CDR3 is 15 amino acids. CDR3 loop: CSARMTSQFSNEQFF. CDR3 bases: TGCAGTGCTAGGATGACTAGCCAGTTTTCCAATGAGCAGTTCTTC.

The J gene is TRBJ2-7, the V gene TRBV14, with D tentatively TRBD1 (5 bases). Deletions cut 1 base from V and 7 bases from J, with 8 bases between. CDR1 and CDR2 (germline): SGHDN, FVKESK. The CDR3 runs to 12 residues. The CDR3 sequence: CASSQGKGEQYF. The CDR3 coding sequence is TGTGCCAGCAGCCAAGGGAAGGGGGAGCAGTACTTC. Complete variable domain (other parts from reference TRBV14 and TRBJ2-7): EAGVTQFPSHSVIEKGQTVTLRCDPISGHDNLYWYRRVMGKEIKFLLHFVKESKQDESGMPNNRFLAERTGGTYSTLKVQPAELEDSGVYFCASSQGKGEQYFGPGTRLTVT.

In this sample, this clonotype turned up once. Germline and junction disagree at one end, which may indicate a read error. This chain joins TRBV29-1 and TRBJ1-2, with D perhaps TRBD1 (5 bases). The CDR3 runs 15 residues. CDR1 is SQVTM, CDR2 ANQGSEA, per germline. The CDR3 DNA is TGCAGCGTCGAAGGTCGGGGACCGACTAACTATGGCTACACCTTC. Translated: CSVEGRGPTNYGYTF.

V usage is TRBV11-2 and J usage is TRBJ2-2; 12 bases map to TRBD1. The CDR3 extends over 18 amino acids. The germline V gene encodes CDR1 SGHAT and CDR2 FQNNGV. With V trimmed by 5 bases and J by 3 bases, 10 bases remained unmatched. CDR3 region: CASSHRDRGRRDTGELFF. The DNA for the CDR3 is TGTGCCAGCAGCCACCGGGACAGGGGGCGCCGAGACACCGGGGAGCTGTTTTTT.

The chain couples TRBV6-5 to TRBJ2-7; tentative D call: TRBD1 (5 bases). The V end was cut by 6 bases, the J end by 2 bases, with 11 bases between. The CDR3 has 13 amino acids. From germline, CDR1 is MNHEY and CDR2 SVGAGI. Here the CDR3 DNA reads TGTGCCAGCAGCCCAGACAGCGCCTACGAGCAGTACTTC. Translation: CASSPDSAYEQYF.

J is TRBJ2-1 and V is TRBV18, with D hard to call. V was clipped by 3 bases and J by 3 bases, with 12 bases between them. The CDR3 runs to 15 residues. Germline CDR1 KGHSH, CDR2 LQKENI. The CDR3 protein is CASSPRTILYNEQFF. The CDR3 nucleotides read TGTGCCAGCTCACCGAGGACCATACTCTACAATGAGCAGTTCTTC.

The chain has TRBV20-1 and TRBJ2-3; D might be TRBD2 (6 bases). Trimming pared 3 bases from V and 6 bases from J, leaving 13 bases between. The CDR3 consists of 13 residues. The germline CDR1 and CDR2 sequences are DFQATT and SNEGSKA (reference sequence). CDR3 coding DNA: TGCAGTGCTAGGGGCGGGGCCAGGGATACGCAGTATTTT. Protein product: CSARGGARDTQYF.

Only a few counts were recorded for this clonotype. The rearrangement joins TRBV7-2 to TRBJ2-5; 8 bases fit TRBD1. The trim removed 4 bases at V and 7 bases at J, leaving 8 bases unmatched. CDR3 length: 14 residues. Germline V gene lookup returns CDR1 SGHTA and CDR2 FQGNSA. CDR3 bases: TGTGCCAGCAGCTCAACAGGGGGATTAAGGACCCAGTACTTC. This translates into CASSSTGGLRTQYF. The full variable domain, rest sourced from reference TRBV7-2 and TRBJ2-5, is GAGVSQSPSNKVTEKGKDVELRCDPISGHTALYWYRQSLGQGLEFLIYFQGNSAPDKSGLPSDRFSAERTGGSVSTLTIQRTQQEDSAVYLCASSSTGGLRTQYFGPGTRLLVL.